This TCR beta chain was obtained from a study of T cell repertoires in cytomegalovirus infection. On the study more broadly: Shared public TCR beta signatures pointed to both CMV infection and a matching HLA type.

This clonotype was seen many times. Its antigen is currently unknown. TCRdb re-derived calls from the reads in MiXCR, one entry per CDR3 protein. The data hold about 920,000 distinct CDR3 sequences, with about a third observed a single time. The CDR3 contains 15 residues. From germline, CDR1 is MNHEY and CDR2 SMNVEV (reference sequence). V lost 4 bases, J lost 2 bases, and 15 bases lay in between. Study-wide results and limits: Predominance within the ex vivo response was attributable to HLA-C-restricted CMV-specific TCR beta clonotypes.

This TCR was sampled from a human donor in good health (CMV status not recorded). Some clones in this sample may be carry-over from other donors' samples. The chain recombines TRBV27 with TRBJ2-7; unclear D gene. The material sequenced was cultured CD8+ T cells from PBMCs, taken from culture after CMV antigen stimulation. The DNA of the CDR3 is TGTGCCAGCAGTTCGACATCAAGACGGACCTACGAGCAGTACTTC. Its translation is CASSSTSRRTYEQYF.